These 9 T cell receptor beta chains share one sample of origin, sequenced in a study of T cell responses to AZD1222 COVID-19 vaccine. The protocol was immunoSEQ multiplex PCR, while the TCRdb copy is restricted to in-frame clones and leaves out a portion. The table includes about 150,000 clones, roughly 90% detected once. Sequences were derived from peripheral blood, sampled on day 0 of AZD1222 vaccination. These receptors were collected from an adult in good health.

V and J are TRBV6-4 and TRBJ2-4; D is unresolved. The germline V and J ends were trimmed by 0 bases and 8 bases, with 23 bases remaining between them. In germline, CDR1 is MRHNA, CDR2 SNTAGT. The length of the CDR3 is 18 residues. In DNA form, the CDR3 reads TGTGCCAGCAGTGACTCGACGCCGTTGCCGGGCGTTGGAGACATTCAGTACTTC. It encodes CASSDSTPLPGVGDIQYF.

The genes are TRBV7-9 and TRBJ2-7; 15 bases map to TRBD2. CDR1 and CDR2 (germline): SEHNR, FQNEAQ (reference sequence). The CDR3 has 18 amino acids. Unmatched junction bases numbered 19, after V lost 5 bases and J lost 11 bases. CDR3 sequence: CASSRTSPGLAGGLGKYF. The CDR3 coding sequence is TGTGCCAGCAGCCGAACATCCCCGGGACTAGCGGGAGGCCTCGGGAAGTACTTC.

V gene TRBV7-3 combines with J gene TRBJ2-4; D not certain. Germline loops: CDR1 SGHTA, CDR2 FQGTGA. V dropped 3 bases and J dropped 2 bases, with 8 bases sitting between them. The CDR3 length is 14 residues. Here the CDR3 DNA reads TGTGCCAGCAGCTTGGACCGGCCCAAAAACATTCAGTACTTC. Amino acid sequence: CASSLDRPKNIQYF.

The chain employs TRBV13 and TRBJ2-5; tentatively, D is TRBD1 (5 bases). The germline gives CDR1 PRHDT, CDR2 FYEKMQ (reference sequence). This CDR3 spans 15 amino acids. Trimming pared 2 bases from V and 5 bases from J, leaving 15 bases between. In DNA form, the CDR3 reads TGTGCCAGCAGCTTACAGGGTCTCTTAGGGGAGACCCAGTACTTC. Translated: CASSLQGLLGETQYF.

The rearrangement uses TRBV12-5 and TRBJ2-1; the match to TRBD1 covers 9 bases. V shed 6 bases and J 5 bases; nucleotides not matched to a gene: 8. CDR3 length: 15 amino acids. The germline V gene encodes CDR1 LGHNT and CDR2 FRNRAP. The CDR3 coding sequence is TGTGCTAGTGGGCAACCGGGACAGGGTGACAATGAGCAGTTCTTC. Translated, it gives CASGQPGQGDNEQFF.

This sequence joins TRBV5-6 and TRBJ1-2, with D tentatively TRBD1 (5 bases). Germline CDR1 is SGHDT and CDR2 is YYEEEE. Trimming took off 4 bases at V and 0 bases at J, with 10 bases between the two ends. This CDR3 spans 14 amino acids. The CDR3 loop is CASSRRQSNYGYTF. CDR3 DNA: TGTGCCAGCAGCAGGAGACAGTCTAACTATGGCTACACCTTC.

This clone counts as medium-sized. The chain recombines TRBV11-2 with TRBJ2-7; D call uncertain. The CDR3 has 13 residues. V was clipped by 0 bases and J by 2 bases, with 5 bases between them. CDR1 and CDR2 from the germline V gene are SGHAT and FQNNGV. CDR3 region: CASSLEQTYEQYF. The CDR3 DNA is TGTGCCAGCAGCTTAGAACAGACCTACGAGCAGTACTTC.

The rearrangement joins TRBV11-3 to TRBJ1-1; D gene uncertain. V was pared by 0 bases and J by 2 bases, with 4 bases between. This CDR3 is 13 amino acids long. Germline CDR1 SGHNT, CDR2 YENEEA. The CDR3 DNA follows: TGTGCCAGCAGCTTAGAGGGTAACACTGAAGCTTTCTTT. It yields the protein CASSLEGNTEAFF.

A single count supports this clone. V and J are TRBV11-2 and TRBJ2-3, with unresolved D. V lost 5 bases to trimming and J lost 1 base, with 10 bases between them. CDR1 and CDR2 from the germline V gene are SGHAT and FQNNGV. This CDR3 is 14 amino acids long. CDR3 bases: TGTGCCAGCAGCCCTCCCTTACGCACAGATACGCAGTATTTT. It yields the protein CASSPPLRTDTQYF.